The 30 T cell receptor beta chains listed next were all sequenced from one sample in a study of blood T cell repertoires in COVID-19. TCRdb's copy holds only in-frame clones and misses some; the assay was immunoSEQ multiplex PCR. The top ten hold around 1.9% of the sample, which has around 180,000 clones, about 88% seen once. Sequencing was performed on peripheral blood. The source of these receptors is a man aged 65 to 79 with active or convalescent COVID-19.

This clone was picked up one time. The rearrangement joins TRBV5-1 to TRBJ2-1, with D uncertain. CDR3 length equals 14 residues. Trimming cost V 0 bases and J 4 bases, with 8 bases left between them. Germline CDR1 SGHRS, CDR2 YFSETQ. CDR3 nucleotides: TGCGCCAGCAGCTTGGCCGGAGTATACAATGAGCAGTTCTTC. Protein sequence: CASSLAGVYNEQFF. Based on the CDR3 plus reference TRBV5-1 and TRBJ2-1, the full variable domain is KAGVTQTPRYLIKTRGQQVTLSCSPISGHRSVSWYQQTPGQGLQFLFEYFSETQRNKGNFPGRFSGRQFSNSRSEMNVSTLELGDSALYLCASSLAGVYNEQFFGPGTRLTVL.

The chain couples TRBV9 to TRBJ1-6; 7 nucleotides agree with TRBD1. The CDR3 length is 14 residues. The germline gives CDR1 SGDLS, CDR2 YYNGEE. The ends lost 3 bases at V and 9 bases at J; junction bases unmatched: 6. The CDR3 region is CASSATGNSSPLHF. The DNA for the CDR3 is TGTGCCAGCAGCGCGACAGGGAACAGTTCACCCCTCCACTTT.

V is TRBV6-4 and J is TRBJ1-1; D perhaps matches TRBD1 (5 bases). The V gene lost 5 bases and the J gene lost 0 bases, with 7 bases spanning the gap. The CDR3 covers 13 residues. Per the germline V gene, CDR1 is MRHNA and CDR2 is SNTAGT. CDR3 coding DNA: TGTGCCAGCAGTATGGACATGAACACTGAAGCTTTCTTT. It codes for CASSMDMNTEAFF.

CDR3 amino acids: CASSRGQGGYGYTF. The CDR3 DNA is TGCGCCAGCAGCCGCGGACAGGGCGGGTATGGCTACACCTTC. The chain recombines TRBV5-1 with TRBJ1-2; 8 bases match TRBD1. The V gene's germline CDR1 is SGHRS and CDR2 YFSETQ. V dropped 4 bases and J dropped 5; count of bases not matched to a gene: 7. The CDR3 runs 14 residues.

The rearrangement links TRBV11-2 to TRBJ2-7; possible D gene TRBD2, 6 bases. The V and J ends lost 1 base and 0 bases respectively, with 10 bases between them. CDR3 length: 15 residues. Germline V CDR1 and CDR2: SGHAT, FQNNGV. DNA for the CDR3: TGTGCCAGCAGCTTAGTCGGGAGAAGCTCCTACGAGCAGTACTTC. It specifies CASSLVGRSSYEQYF. The whole variable domain, filled in from reference TRBV11-2 and TRBJ2-7, reads EAGVAQSPRYKIIEKRQSVAFWCNPISGHATLYWYQQILGQGPKLLIQFQNNGVVDDSQLPKDRFSAERLKGVDSTLKIQPAKLEDSAVYLCASSLVGRSSYEQYFGPGTRLTVT.

This chain links TRBV19 with TRBJ1-2; 7 nucleotides align to TRBD1. Germline V gene data show CDR1 as LNHDA and CDR2 as SQIVND (reference sequence). V was clipped by 8 bases and J by 7 bases; unmatched bases: 13. The CDR3 totals 14 residues. The DNA for the CDR3 is TGTGCCAGTTCACTGGAGGGGGCATATGGTGGCTACACCTTC. Translated, it gives CASSLEGAYGGYTF.

V gene TRBV11-2 combines with J gene TRBJ2-1; weak D call: TRBD2 (7 bases). Trimming took 5 bases from V and 9 from J, leaving 14 bases between them. CDR3 size: 13 residues. Germline CDR1 SGHAT, CDR2 FQNNGV. This chain's CDR3 is CASSHGGAVEQFF. CDR3 bases: TGTGCCAGCAGCCATGGGGGGGCAGTTGAGCAGTTCTTC.

The V and J genes are TRBV6-5 and TRBJ2-7; a weak D match, TRBD2 (6 bases). Trimming removed 2 bases at V and 7 bases at J, with 12 bases between. The CDR3 has 13 amino acids. CDR1 and CDR2 from the germline V gene are MNHEY and SVGAGI. CDR3 sequence (DNA): TGTGCCAGCAGTTACCCGGGAGCTCAAGAGCAGTACTTC. Translated: CASSYPGAQEQYF.

The J gene is TRBJ2-3, the V gene TRBV5-1; 8 bases match TRBD1. CDR1 and CDR2 from the germline V gene are SGHRS and YFSETQ. The V and J ends lost 0 bases and 7 bases, in that order; junction bases with no gene match: 10. This CDR3 is 16 amino acids long. CDR3 amino acids: CASSLVLDRVMNTQYF. The CDR3 region has the DNA TGCGCCAGCAGCTTGGTTCTGGACAGGGTTATGAATACGCAGTATTTT.

This CDR3 is CASTPGGGSYNSPLHF. CDR3 in DNA: TGTGCCAGCACACCGGGCGGGGGCTCCTATAATTCACCCCTCCACTTT. This rearrangement joins TRBV6-6 to TRBJ1-6; TRBD1 might be the D (5 bases). CDR3 length: 16 amino acids. V was clipped by 7 bases and J by 0 bases, with 13 bases between them. Germline V gene sequence: CDR1 MNHNY, CDR2 SVGAGI (reference sequence).

The rearrangement joins TRBV6-5 to TRBJ2-2; D gene uncertain. V was trimmed by 2 bases and J by 1 base, leaving 8 bases between them. The germline gives CDR1 MNHEY, CDR2 SVGAGI. This CDR3 is built from 15 residues. For the CDR3, the DNA is TGTGCCAGCAGTTACATTGCAGGGAACACCGGGGAGCTGTTTTTT. It is translated as CASSYIAGNTGELFF.

This chain connects TRBV14 to TRBJ2-2; TRBD2 matches 12 bases. V lost 2 bases to trimming and J lost 4 bases; unmatched junction nucleotides: 8. CDR1 SGHDN and CDR2 FVKESK come from the germline V gene. The CDR3 contains 18 residues. CDR3 coding DNA: TGTGCCAGCAGCCAATCGGCTAGCGGGAGGGCCGCCACCGGGGAGCTGTTTTTT. Translation: CASSQSASGRAATGELFF.

In its sample, this clone was seen a few times. J is TRBJ1-3 and V is TRBV7-2; 8 bases align to TRBD1. CDR1 and CDR2 from the germline V gene are SGHTA and FQGNSA. The CDR3 is 16 amino acids. V lost 5 bases, J lost 3 bases, and 9 bases stayed unmatched. The CDR3 DNA sequence: TGTGCCAGCAGCCCGATGAGGACAGGGAATGGAAACACCATATATTTT. Protein product: CASSPMRTGNGNTIYF.

This clone was observed a few times. The V gene is TRBV18, the J gene TRBJ2-1, with TRBD2 identical over 9 bases. This CDR3 spans 16 amino acids. Unmatched junction bases numbered 14, after V lost 6 bases and J lost 8 bases. Germline assignment: CDR1 KGHSH and CDR2 LQKENI. In DNA, the CDR3 is TGTGCCAGCTCCCCGGAGGGTGCTAGCGGGAAGTATGAGCAGTTCTTC. Translating it yields CASSPEGASGKYEQFF.

The chain links TRBV6-6 to TRBJ2-5, with 7 bases matching TRBD2. This CDR3 is 12 amino acids long. The germline V gene has CDR1 MNHNY and CDR2 SVGAGI (reference sequence). Unmatched junction bases numbered 4, after V lost 5 bases and J lost 7 bases. In DNA form, the CDR3 reads TGTGCCAGCAGTCAAGGACTAGGGACCCAGTACTTC. Its translation: CASSQGLGTQYF.

V is TRBV28 and J is TRBJ2-1, with D possibly being TRBD2 (5 bases). V lost 3 bases and J 11 bases, leaving 17 bases between the germline ends. The CDR3 contains 14 residues. CDR1 MDHEN and CDR2 SYDVKM come from the germline V gene. CDR3 loop: CASSFLTGGSKQFF. CDR3 bases: TGTGCCAGCAGTTTTTTGACGGGTGGGAGTAAGCAGTTCTTC.

A note on this clone: The same CDR3 is also encoded by other DNA sequences in this sample. The V call is TRBV19, the J call TRBJ1-5; TRBD1 agrees at 8 bases. The CDR3 has 16 residues. V lost 3 bases and J lost 4; bases outside the gene matches: 8. Germline CDR1 is LNHDA and CDR2 is SQIVND (reference sequence). CDR3 bases: TGTGCCAGTAGTATTCCGGGGACAGGCGTTAATCAGCCCCAGCATTTT. Encoded protein: CASSIPGTGVNQPQHF.

The rearrangement uses TRBV3-1 (or the pseudogene TRBV3-2) and TRBJ2-3; 12 bases are shared with TRBD1. Per the germline V gene, CDR1 is LGHDT and CDR2 is YNNKEL (reference sequence). The CDR3 consists of 16 residues. After removal of 3 bases from V and 1 base from J, the junction contained 2 bases not matched to a gene. The CDR3 region is CASSQGTGGCTDTQYF. DNA of the CDR3: TGTGCCAGCAGCCAGGGGACAGGGGGCTGCACAGATACGCAGTATTTT.

The V and J genes are TRBV27 and TRBJ1-3; tentative D call: TRBD1 (5 bases). With 8 bases removed from V and 4 bases from J, the gap between germline ends came to 9 bases. Per the germline V gene, CDR1 is MNHEY and CDR2 is SMNVEV (reference sequence). The CDR3 totals 12 residues. CDR3 amino acids: CASQGFGNTIYF. The DNA for the CDR3 is TGTGCCAGCCAGGGTTTCGGAAACACCATATATTTT.

The chain employs TRBV27 and TRBJ2-7; 11 positions agree with TRBD1. Germline assignment: CDR1 MNHEY and CDR2 SMNVEV (reference sequence). The CDR3 consists of 15 residues. Unmatched junction bases numbered 7, after V lost 6 bases and J lost 3 bases. CDR3 residues: CASRTGQGAFYEQYF. The CDR3 region has the DNA TGTGCCAGCAGAACTGGACAGGGGGCTTTCTACGAGCAGTACTTC.

This clone was seen just once. The chain recombines TRBV4-3 with TRBJ1-6, with D unclear. V was cut by 0 bases and J by 0 bases, with 9 bases left in between. CDR1 and CDR2 (germline): LGHNA, YSLEER. This CDR3 region has 17 residues. The CDR3 nucleotides read TGCGCCAGCAGCCAAGATACAGAGACCTCCTATAATTCACCCCTCCACTTT. Protein sequence: CASSQDTETSYNSPLHF.

This chain connects TRBV28 to TRBJ2-5; 7 bases align to TRBD2. This CDR3 comprises 16 residues. Germline V gene sequence: CDR1 MDHEN, CDR2 SYDVKM. V was pared by 1 base and J by 4 bases, with 9 bases of the junction left unmatched. The CDR3 sequence is CASSLFPGPGGETQYF. The DNA of the CDR3 is TGTGCCAGCAGTTTATTTCCGGGGCCGGGAGGAGAGACCCAGTACTTC.

The chain combines TRBV27 with TRBJ2-7; D gene unclear. The CDR3 covers 15 residues. The V end lost 3 bases, the J end lost 1 base, and 13 bases lay between the germline ends. CDR1 and CDR2 from the germline V gene are MNHEY and SMNVEV (reference sequence). The chain's CDR3 is CASSFTPRSSYEQYF. In nucleotides, the CDR3 is TGTGCCAGCAGTTTTACCCCTCGTAGTTCCTACGAGCAGTACTTC.

The rearrangement links TRBV9 to TRBJ2-2; D gene ambiguous. Trimming took off 0 bases at V and 2 bases at J, with 11 bases between the two ends. Germline CDR1 is SGDLS and CDR2 is YYNGEE. This CDR3 contains 16 residues. The CDR3 bases are TGTGCCAGCAGCGTAGGGTCTACTTACAACACCGGGGAGCTGTTTTTT. This codes for CASSVGSTYNTGELFF.

About this clone: Other DNA variants within this sample encode the same CDR3. The J gene is TRBJ2-1, the V gene TRBV6-6; D is unresolved. From germline, CDR1 is MNHNY and CDR2 SVGAGI (reference sequence). V lost 0 bases and J 6 bases, leaving 3 bases between the germline ends. The CDR3 extends over 12 amino acids. CDR3 sequence: CASSYSGNEQFF. The CDR3 DNA follows: TGTGCCAGCAGTTACTCCGGCAATGAGCAGTTCTTC.

J is TRBJ2-1 and V is TRBV9, with D possibly being TRBD1 (7 bases). Per the germline V gene, CDR1 is SGDLS and CDR2 is YYNGEE. CDR3 length equals 15 residues. The germline V and J ends were trimmed by 4 bases and 0 bases, with 11 bases remaining between them. CDR3 in amino acids: CASSPGGSSYNEQFF. In nucleotides, the CDR3 is TGTGCCAGCAGCCCAGGGGGGAGCTCCTACAATGAGCAGTTCTTC.

This chain uses TRBV7-9 with TRBJ1-1, with D perhaps TRBD1 (6 bases). V was pared by 8 bases and J by 9 bases, with 16 bases between. The CDR3 sequence is 12 residues long. Per the germline V gene, CDR1 is SEHNR and CDR2 is FQNEAQ (reference sequence). The CDR3 protein is CASVRDTLQAFF. The CDR3 DNA is TGTGCCAGCGTCCGGGACACATTACAAGCTTTCTTT.

The chain links TRBV3-1 (or the pseudogene TRBV3-2) to TRBJ1-6; D is uncertain. V was clipped by 0 bases and J by 10 bases, with 7 bases between them. Germline V gene lookup returns CDR1 LGHDT and CDR2 YNNKEL (reference sequence). This CDR3 has 13 amino acids. The CDR3, as DNA: TGTGCCAGCAGCCAAGATCTTGGCTCACCCCTCCACTTT. This codes for CASSQDLGSPLHF.

The CDR3 sequence: CASSRWASGNSPLHF. The DNA for the CDR3 is TGTGCCAGCAGCCGATGGGCGTCCGGTAATTCACCCCTCCACTTT. The chain has TRBV6-5 and TRBJ1-6, with unresolved D. This CDR3 is built from 15 residues. Trimming removed 6 bases from V and 6 bases from J, with 15 bases in between. Germline assignment: CDR1 MNHEY and CDR2 SVGAGI.

This chain connects TRBV4-3 to TRBJ2-1, with 8 bases that match TRBD2. The trim removed 1 base at V and 1 base at J, leaving 15 bases unmatched. CDR1 LGHNA and CDR2 YSLEER come from the germline V gene. CDR3 size: 20 residues. The CDR3, as DNA: TGCGCCAGCAGCCAAGTCCCTCCCCCCTTACTAGCGGCGTCCTACAATGAGCAGTTCTTC. Protein: CASSQVPPPLLAASYNEQFF.